The rows below give T cell receptor beta chains drawn from one sample of a study of T cells in Graves' hyperthyroidism and ophthalmopathy. MiXCR, run by TCRdb on the multiplex PCR reads, gives a single entry per CDR3 protein. This table holds 550,000 to 650,000 distinct CDR3 sequences, 11% to 15% found once. Specimen: blood. The source of these receptors is a woman aged 35 to 49 with Graves' hyperthyroidism. Both conserved end residues are part of each CDR3. The D gene is left open where the match is weak. Size values are once, few and many counts, or a class for expanded clones, and some rows have none.

d_call j_call v_call clone_size cdr3_nt cdr3_aa
. TRBJ1-2 TRBV3-1 many TGTGCCAGCAGCTTAACGGCAGGGAAGAACTATGGCTACACCTTC CASSLTAGKNYGYTF
. TRBJ2-1 TRBV10-3 many TGTGCCATCAGTGATCCTGTAGAGCAGTTCTTC CAISDPVEQFF
TRBD1 TRBJ2-3 TRBV10-1 many TGCGCCAGCAGCGCCTCAACACAGGGGGCAGATACGCAGTATTTT CASSASTQGADTQYF
. TRBJ1-5 TRBV20-1 few TGCAGTGCTAGAGAGGCGGCTAGCAATCAGCCCCAGCATTTT CSAREAASNQPQHF
. TRBJ2-1 TRBV20-1 few TGCAGTGCTAGGGTGAATGAGCAGTTCTTC CSARVNEQFF
. TRBJ1-2 TRBV6-4 . TGTGCCAGCAGTGACTCGCGTCGAGGGGGGCCCCTTGGCTACACCTTC CASSDSRRGGPLGYTF
. TRBJ1-1 TRBV5-1 many TGCGCCAGCAGCTTGGCCGACCAGGGTACTGAAGCTTTCTTT CASSLADQGTEAFF
. TRBJ2-5 TRBV12-3/TRBV12-4 few TGTGCCAGCAAGCCCGCGAACCAAGAGACCCAGTACTTC CASKPANQETQYF
. TRBJ1-5 TRBV5-8 many TGTGCCAGCAGCCGCCAAAAGGGCCCCCAGCATTTT CASSRQKGPQHF
TRBD2 TRBJ2-7 TRBV3-1 many TGTGCCAGCAGCCCCGTGGGTAGCGGGAGGGGCGAGCAGTACTTC CASSPVGSGRGEQYF
TRBD2 TRBJ2-2 TRBV5-1 many TGCGCCAGCAGCGCAAGCGGGAGAGCCACCGGGGAGCTGTTTTTT CASSASGRATGELFF
. TRBJ2-4 TRBV15 . TGTGCCACCAGCAGAGATCTCTCGGACCCGGAGAACATTCAGTACTTC CATSRDLSDPENIQYF
. TRBJ2-7 TRBV7-8 many TGTGCCAGCAGCGTGAGCTCCTACGAGCAGTACTTC CASSVSSYEQYF
TRBD1 TRBJ2-7 TRBV15 many TGTGCCACCAGCCATGATGACAGGGGCGTACTTCCCTCCTACGAGCAGTACTTC CATSHDDRGVLPSYEQYF
. TRBJ2-1 TRBV11-3 many TGTGCCAGCAGCCAACCCTCTAATGAGCAGTTCTTC CASSQPSNEQFF
. TRBJ2-2 TRBV6-1 . TGTGCCAGCAGTGAATTAGGAGGGCGGACCGGGGAGCTGTTTTTT CASSELGGRTGELFF
. TRBJ2-5 TRBV11-2 many TGTGCCAGCAGCCAACTACTAGGAGAGACCCAGTACTTC CASSQLLGETQYF
. TRBJ2-3 TRBV6-4 many TGTGCCAGCAGTGGGGACAGCACAGATACGCAGTATTTT CASSGDSTDTQYF
TRBD2 TRBJ2-1 TRBV10-1 few TGCGCCAGCAGTGAGTCGGGACTAGTCTTCGGAGACTACAATGAGCAGTTCTTC CASSESGLVFGDYNEQFF
TRBD2 TRBJ2-3 TRBV27 many TGTGCCAGTGTATCGGTGGGGCGGGAGGGCCTCGCAGATACGCAGTATTTT CASVSVGREGLADTQYF
. TRBJ2-1 TRBV20-1 many TGCAGTGCTAGAGATACAGGGATCGTATACAATGAGCAGTTCTTC CSARDTGIVYNEQFF
TRBD1 TRBJ1-2 TRBV28 . TGTGCCAGCAGTCCCCGTTATGCCCGCGGACAGGGGGGACCGGAGGGCTACACCTTC CASSPRYARGQGGPEGYTF
. TRBJ2-7 TRBV28 many TGTGCCAGCAGTTTACTGGGCTCGCAGTACTTC CASSLLGSQYF
. TRBJ1-2 TRBV20-1 many TGCAGTGCTAGAAACGCGGCGGCTTCTAACTATGGCTACACCTTC CSARNAAASNYGYTF
TRBD1 TRBJ1-5 TRBV19 few TGTGCCAGTAGTATAGATCAGGCGACAGGGATCGCCAATCAGCCCCAGCATTTT CASSIDQATGIANQPQHF
. TRBJ1-2 TRBV12-3/TRBV12-4 many TGTGCCAGCAGTATCAGCTACTGGGGCCCTAACTATGGCTACACCTTC CASSISYWGPNYGYTF
. TRBJ2-1 TRBV10-3 few TGTGCCATCAGTGATACAGGGCTAAATGAGCAGTTCTTC CAISDTGLNEQFF
. TRBJ1-1 TRBV5-1 many TGCGCCAGCAGCCCTCTGACATCTATGAACACTGAAGCTTTCTTT CASSPLTSMNTEAFF
TRBD2 TRBJ2-2 TRBV7-2 many TGTGCCAGCAGCCCCCTCAGCGGGAGTTTCGGGGAGCTGTTTTTT CASSPLSGSFGELFF
. TRBJ1-1 TRBV2 few TGTGCCAGCAGGGGGACGGTAAACACTGAAGCTTTGTTT CASRGTVNTEALF
. TRBJ1-1 TRBV19 . TGTGCCAGTAGTATCCAACTCAACACTGAAGCTTTCTTT CASSIQLNTEAFF
. TRBJ1-2 TRBV11-2 . TGTGCCAGCAGCTTAGATTGGCTCGGAGGCTATGGCTACACCTTC CASSLDWLGGYGYTF
. TRBJ2-1 TRBV11-2 many TGTGCCAGCAGCTGGACAGTAGCTGACGACAATGAGCAGTTCTTC CASSWTVADDNEQFF
TRBD1 TRBJ2-5 TRBV10-3 few TGTGCCATCAATAATAGGGGGCGATACCAAGAGACCCAGTACTTC CAINNRGRYQETQYF
. TRBJ1-5 TRBV19 . TGTGCCAGTAAGAAAGGCCATCAGCCCCAGCATTTT CASKKGHQPQHF